The T cell receptor beta chain under discussion was sequenced for a study of blood T cell repertoires in COVID-19. As for the study in general: The United States, Italy and Spain supplied acute and convalescent COVID-19 samples.

Germline V gene sequence: CDR1 KGHSH, CDR2 LQKENI. The CDR3 loop spans 15 amino acids. Trimming removed 2 bases at V and 2 bases at J, with 12 bases between. Only in-frame clones appear in the TCRdb table, and some are missing; sequencing was by immunoSEQ multiplex PCR. The sample lists fewer than 200,000 clones; around 86% were seen once. This receptor was taken from a man in his forties or fifties with active or convalescent COVID-19. The chain recombines TRBV18 with TRBJ1-2; D might be TRBD1 (6 bases). Sequencing was carried out using peripheral blood. CDR3 region: CASSPAGVVNYGYTF. In DNA, the CDR3 is TGTGCCAGCTCACCAGCAGGGGTAGTCAACTATGGCTACACCTTC.